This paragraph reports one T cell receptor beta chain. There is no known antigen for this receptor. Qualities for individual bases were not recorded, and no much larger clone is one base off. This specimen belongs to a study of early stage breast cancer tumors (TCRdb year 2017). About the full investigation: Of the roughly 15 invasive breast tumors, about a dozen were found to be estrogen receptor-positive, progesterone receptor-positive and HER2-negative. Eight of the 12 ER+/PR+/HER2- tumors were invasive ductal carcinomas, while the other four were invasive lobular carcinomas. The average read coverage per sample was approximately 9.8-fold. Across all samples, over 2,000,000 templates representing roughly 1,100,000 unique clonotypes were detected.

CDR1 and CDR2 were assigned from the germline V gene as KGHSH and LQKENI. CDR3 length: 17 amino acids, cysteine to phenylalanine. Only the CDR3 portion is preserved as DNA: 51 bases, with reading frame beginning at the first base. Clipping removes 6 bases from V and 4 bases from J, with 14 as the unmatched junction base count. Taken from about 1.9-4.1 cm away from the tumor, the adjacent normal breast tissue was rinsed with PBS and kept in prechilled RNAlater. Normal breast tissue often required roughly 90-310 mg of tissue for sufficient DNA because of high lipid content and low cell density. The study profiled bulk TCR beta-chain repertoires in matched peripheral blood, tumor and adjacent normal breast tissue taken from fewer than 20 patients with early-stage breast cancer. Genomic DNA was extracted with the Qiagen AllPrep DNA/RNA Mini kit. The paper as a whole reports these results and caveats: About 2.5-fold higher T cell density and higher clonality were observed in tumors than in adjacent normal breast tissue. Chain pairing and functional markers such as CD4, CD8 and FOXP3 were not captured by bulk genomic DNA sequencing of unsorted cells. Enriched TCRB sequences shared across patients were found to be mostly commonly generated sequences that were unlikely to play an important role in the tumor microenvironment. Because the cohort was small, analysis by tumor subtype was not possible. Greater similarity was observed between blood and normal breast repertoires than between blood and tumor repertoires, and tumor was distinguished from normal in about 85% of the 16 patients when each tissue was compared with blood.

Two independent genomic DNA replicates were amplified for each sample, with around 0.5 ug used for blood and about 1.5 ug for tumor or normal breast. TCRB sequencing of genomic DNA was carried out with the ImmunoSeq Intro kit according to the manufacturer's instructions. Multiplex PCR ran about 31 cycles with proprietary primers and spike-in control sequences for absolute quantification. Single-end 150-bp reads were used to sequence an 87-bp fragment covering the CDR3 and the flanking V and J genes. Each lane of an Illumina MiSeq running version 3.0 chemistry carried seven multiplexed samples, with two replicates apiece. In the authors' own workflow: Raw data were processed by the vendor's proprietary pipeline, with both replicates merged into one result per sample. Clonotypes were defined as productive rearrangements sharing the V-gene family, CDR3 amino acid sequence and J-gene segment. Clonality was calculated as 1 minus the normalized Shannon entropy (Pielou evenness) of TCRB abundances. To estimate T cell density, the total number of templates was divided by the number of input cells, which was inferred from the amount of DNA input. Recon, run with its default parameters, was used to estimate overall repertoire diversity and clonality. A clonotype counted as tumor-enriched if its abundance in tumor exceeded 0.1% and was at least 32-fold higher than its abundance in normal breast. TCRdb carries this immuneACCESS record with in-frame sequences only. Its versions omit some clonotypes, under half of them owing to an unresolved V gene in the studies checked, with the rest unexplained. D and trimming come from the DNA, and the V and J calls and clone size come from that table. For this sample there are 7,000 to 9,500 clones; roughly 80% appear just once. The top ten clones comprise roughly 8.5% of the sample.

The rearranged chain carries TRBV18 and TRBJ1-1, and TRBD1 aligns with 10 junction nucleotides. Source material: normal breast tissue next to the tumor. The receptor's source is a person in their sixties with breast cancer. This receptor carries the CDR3 CASSLRTGGLGGTEAFF. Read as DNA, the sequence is TGTGCCAGCTCCCTTCGGACAGGGGGGCTTGGCGGCACTGAAGCTTTCTTT.